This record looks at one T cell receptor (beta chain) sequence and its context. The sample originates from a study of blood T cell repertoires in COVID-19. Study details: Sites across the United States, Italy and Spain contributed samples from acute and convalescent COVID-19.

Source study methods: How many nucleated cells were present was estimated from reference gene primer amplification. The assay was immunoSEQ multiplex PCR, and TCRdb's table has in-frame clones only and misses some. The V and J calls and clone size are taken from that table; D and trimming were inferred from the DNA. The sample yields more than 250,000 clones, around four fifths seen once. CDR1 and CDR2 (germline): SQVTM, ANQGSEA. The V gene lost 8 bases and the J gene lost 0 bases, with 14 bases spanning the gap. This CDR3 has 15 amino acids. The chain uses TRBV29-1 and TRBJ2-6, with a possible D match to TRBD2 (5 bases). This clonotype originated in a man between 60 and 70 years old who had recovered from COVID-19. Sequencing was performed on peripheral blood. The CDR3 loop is CSITSGISGANVLTF. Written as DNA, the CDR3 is TGCAGCATCACTTCGGGAATCTCTGGGGCCAACGTCCTGACTTTC.